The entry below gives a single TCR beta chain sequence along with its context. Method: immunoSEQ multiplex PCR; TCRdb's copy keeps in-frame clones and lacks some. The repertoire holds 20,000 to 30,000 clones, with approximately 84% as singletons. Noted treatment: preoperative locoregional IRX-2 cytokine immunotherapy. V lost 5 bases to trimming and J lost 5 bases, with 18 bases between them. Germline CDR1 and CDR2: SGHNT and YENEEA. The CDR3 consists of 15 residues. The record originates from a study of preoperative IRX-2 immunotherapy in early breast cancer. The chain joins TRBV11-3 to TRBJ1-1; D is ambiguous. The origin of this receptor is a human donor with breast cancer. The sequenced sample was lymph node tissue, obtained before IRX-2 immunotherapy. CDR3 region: CASSPSPGVGTEAFF. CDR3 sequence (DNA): TGTGCCAGCAGCCCAAGCCCCGGGGTGGGGACTGAAGCTTTCTTT.